Listed below are T cell receptor beta chains from one sample, sequenced in a study of molecular identifiers for immune sequencing clone quantification. TCRdb re-derived calls from the PCR reads in MiXCR, one entry per CDR3 protein. Of approximately 630,000 distinct CDR3 sequences in the sample, 25% were seen once. The specimen was naive CD8+ T cells from blood, with Jurkat cell RNA spiked in. Receptor source: a human donor in good health. Some libraries in this study had Jurkat cell RNA spiked in. CDR3s include the opening cysteine and the closing phenylalanine or tryptophan. A D gene is named only where the DNA matches it firmly. Size tells how often a clone was seen (once, few, many) or the class of an expanded clone, and some rows leave it out.

>TRBJ2-5|many|TRBV7-9|-
CASSFVSGQETQYF
TGTGCCAGCAGCTTCGTTAGCGGACAAGAGACCCAGTACTTC
>TRBJ2-5|few|TRBV24-1|-
CATSDIGETQYF
TGTGCCACCAGTGATATCGGAGAGACCCAGTACTTC
>TRBJ2-7|once|TRBV7-9|-
CAGSLAAGDSRNEQYF
TGTGCCGGCAGCTTAGCGGCAGGGGATAGTAGGAACGAGCAGTACTTC
>TRBJ2-1|few|TRBV28|-
CASSFQADDSYNEQSF
TGTGCCAGCAGTTTTCAGGCGGACGACTCCTACAATGAGCAGTCCTTC
>TRBJ2-7|-|TRBV20-1|-
CSAGMGVGGRSEQYF
TGCAGTGCTGGGATGGGGGTTGGGGGAAGAAGCGAGCAGTACTTC
>TRBJ2-1|-|TRBV6-5|TRBD2
CASSRLAGAGEQFF
TGTGCCAGCAGTCGACTAGCGGGAGCAGGGGAGCAGTTCTTC
>TRBJ2-2|few|TRBV27|-
CASSHRTNTGELFF
TGTGCCAGCAGTCACCGGACTAACACCGGGGAGCTGTTTTTT
>TRBJ2-7|few|TRBV9|-
CASSENTGVPPDEQYF
TGTGCCAGCAGCGAGAACACCGGGGTTCCCCCGGACGAGCAGTACTTC
>TRBJ2-1|-|TRBV6-6|TRBD2
CASSQPGLAKYNEQFF
TGTGCCAGCAGCCAGCCGGGACTAGCGAAGTACAATGAGCAGTTCTTC
>TRBJ1-6|many|TRBV9|-
CASSVGGDYNSPLHF
TGTGCCAGCAGCGTAGGTGGTGACTATAATTCACCCCTCCACTTT
>TRBJ1-1|many|TRBV5-1|-
CASSTDFGRSTEAFF
TGCGCCAGCAGCACTGACTTTGGCCGGAGCACTGAAGCTTTCTTT
>TRBJ2-7|few|TRBV7-9|-
CASSRHGSYEQYF
TGTGCCAGCAGCCGACATGGCAGCTACGAGCAGTACTTC
>TRBJ2-7|-|TRBV5-4|TRBD1
CASSGGTGGGEFSYEQYF
TGTGCCAGCAGCGGAGGGACAGGCGGTGGGGAATTTTCCTACGAGCAGTACTTC
>TRBJ2-2|-|TRBV9|TRBD1
CASSVPDRDNTGELFF
TGTGCCAGCAGCGTACCGGACAGGGATAACACCGGGGAGCTGTTTTTT
>TRBJ1-2|-|TRBV25-1|-
CASSDKRTNYGYTF
TGTGCCAGCAGTGATAAGAGGACTAACTATGGCTACACCTTC
>TRBJ1-1|-|TRBV6-2/TRBV6-3|-
CASSYLAVRGRKMNTEAFF
TGTGCCAGCAGTTACTTAGCCGTCCGGGGCAGAAAGATGAACACTGAAGCTTTCTTT
>TRBJ2-7|many|TRBV29-1|-
CSVCEGTLGSYEQYF
TGCAGCGTTTGCGAAGGGACCCTCGGATCCTACGAGCAGTACTTC
>TRBJ1-1|many|TRBV4-3|TRBD1
CASSQDRTGGQNTEAFF
TGCGCCAGCAGCCAAGATAGAACAGGGGGCCAGAACACTGAAGCTTTCTTT
>TRBJ2-1|few|TRBV20-1|TRBD2
CSASSGTSSYNEQFF
TGCAGTGCCAGCAGCGGGACCAGCTCCTACAATGAGCAGTTCTTC
>TRBJ2-7|many|TRBV7-9|TRBD2
CASSSTSGRSYEQYF
TGTGCCAGCAGCTCCACTAGCGGGAGAAGTTACGAGCAGTACTTC
>TRBJ1-5|few|TRBV19|-
CASSIDLELGGQPQHF
TGTGCCAGTAGTATAGATCTGGAGCTTGGGGGTCAGCCCCAGCATTTT
>TRBJ2-7|-|TRBV10-3|-
CATGAYSYEQYF
TGTGCCACCGGGGCCTACTCCTACGAGCAGTACTTC
>TRBJ2-7|-|TRBV6-6|-
CASSYWEPYEQYF
TGTGCCAGCAGTTACTGGGAGCCCTACGAGCAGTACTTC
>TRBJ2-4|-|TRBV10-2|-
CASSAGLGIVKNIQYF
TGCGCCAGCAGTGCGGGGCTCGGAATTGTCAAAAACATTCAGTACTTC
>TRBJ2-3|few|TRBV4-1|TRBD2
CASSQLAGGRSDTRYF
TGCGCCAGCAGCCAACTAGCGGGGGGGCGGTCAGATACGCGGTATTTT
>TRBJ2-1|-|TRBV28|TRBD2
CASSLARTSGSSYNEQFF
TGTGCCAGCAGTTTAGCTCGGACTAGCGGGAGCTCCTACAATGAGCAGTTCTTC
>TRBJ2-1|few|TRBV7-2|TRBD2
CASSLSLAGVGNEQFF
TGTGCCAGCAGCCTCTCCTTAGCGGGGGTGGGCAATGAGCAGTTCTTC
>TRBJ2-1|few|TRBV9|-
CASSTGFGSSYNEQFF
TGTGCCAGCAGCACCGGATTTGGTAGTTCCTACAATGAGCAGTTCTTC
>TRBJ1-1|many|TRBV3-1|-
CASSQRQSLRTEAFF
TGTGCCAGCAGCCAGAGACAGAGCCTAAGGACTGAAGCTTTCTTT
>TRBJ2-1|many|TRBV7-6|-
CASSLSLGQLYNEQFF
TGTGCCAGCAGCTTAAGCCTCGGACAGCTCTACAATGAGCAGTTCTTC
>TRBJ1-1|-|TRBV18|-
CASSQMNTGAFF
TGTGCCAGCTCTCAGATGAACACTGGAGCTTTCTTT
>TRBJ2-1|few|TRBV4-2|-
CASSQLTSSYNEQFF
TGTGCCAGCAGCCAACTGACGAGCTCCTACAATGAGCAGTTCTTC
>TRBJ2-1|few|TRBV11-2|TRBD2
CASSQSGAMGNEQFF
TGTGCCAGCAGCCAAAGCGGGGCCATGGGCAATGAGCAGTTCTTC
>TRBJ2-7|many|TRBV6-6|-
CASRDPGPLGEQYF
TGTGCCAGCAGGGATCCGGGACCTTTGGGCGAGCAGTACTTC
>TRBJ1-5|few|TRBV20-1|-
CSATEGRGSRPQHF
TGCAGTGCTACAGAGGGTAGGGGAAGTCGGCCCCAGCATTTT
>TRBJ1-3|-|TRBV11-2|-
CASSPDSIISGNTIYF
TGTGCCAGCAGCCCAGACAGCATAATCTCTGGAAACACCATATATTTT
>TRBJ1-6|-|TRBV4-1|-
CASSPVTEGSYNSPLHF
TGCGCCAGCAGCCCGGTGACTGAAGGCTCCTATAATTCACCCCTCCACTTT
>TRBJ2-2|many|TRBV29-1|-
CSVVLGFGELFF
TGCAGCGTTGTCCTGGGGTTCGGGGAGCTGTTTTTT
>TRBJ2-5|-|TRBV12-3/TRBV12-4|TRBD1
CASRPSWDRVRESQYF
TGTGCCAGCAGGCCCTCATGGGACAGGGTACGGGAGTCCCAGTACTTC
>TRBJ2-3|many|TRBV20-1|-
CSARPTSRGIADTQYF
TGCAGTGCTAGACCCACCTCGCGCGGGATCGCAGATACGCAGTATTTT
>TRBJ2-7|few|TRBV20-1|TRBD2
CSATGLAGGYYEQYF
TGCAGTGCCACCGGACTAGCGGGGGGTTACTACGAGCAGTACTTC
>TRBJ2-1|many|TRBV7-2|-
CASSSTTSYNEQFF
TGTGCCAGCAGCTCGACTACCTCCTACAATGAGCAGTTCTTC
>TRBJ2-7|-|TRBV24-1|-
CATSDGYELYF
TGTGCCACCAGTGATGGGTACGAGCTGTACTTC
>TRBJ2-1|-|TRBV30|-
CAWSVDGQFF
TGTGCCTGGAGTGTTGATGGGCAGTTCTTC
>TRBJ2-3|many|TRBV6-2/TRBV6-3|TRBD2
CASTLAGPDTQYF
TGTGCCAGCACCTTAGCGGGGCCAGATACGCAGTATTTT
>TRBJ2-1|many|TRBV30|TRBD2
CAQERENRDEQFF
TGTGCCCAAGAGCGGGAGAATCGCGATGAGCAGTTCTTC
>TRBJ2-7|few|TRBV28|-
CASSLFADSRYEQYF
TGTGCCAGCAGTTTATTTGCGGACAGCCGATACGAGCAGTACTTC
>TRBJ2-7|many|TRBV27|-
CASSLSGRRGHEQYF
TGTGCCAGCAGTTTATCAGGGCGGCGGGGGCACGAGCAGTACTTC
>TRBJ1-2|-|TRBV6-5|-
CASSPGGTYYGYTF
TGTGCCAGCAGTCCTGGGGGGACCTACTATGGCTACACCTTC